One sample yielded the 17 T cell receptor beta chains listed below, sequenced in a study of PD-1 blockade in classical Hodgkin lymphoma (dated by TCRdb to about 2020). Preparation of the library involved the immunoSEQ multiplex PCR assay. TCRdb carries this immuneACCESS record with in-frame sequences only. Its versions omit some clonotypes, under half of them owing to an unresolved V gene in the studies checked, with the rest unexplained. For this sample there are tens of thousands of clones; roughly 93% appear just once. The ten largest clonotypes hold roughly 5% of the sample. The time point tag for this specimen amounts to: newly diagnosed, previously untreated cHL patient sample. What was sequenced was peripheral blood mononuclear cells (PBMCs). These TCRs come from a human donor with classical Hodgkin lymphoma.

This clone has a single count. The chain has TRBV14 and TRBJ1-3; no clear D gene. Trimming pared 4 bases from V and 9 bases from J, leaving 13 bases between. There are 13 residues in the CDR3. Germline V gene lookup returns CDR1 SGHDN and CDR2 FVKESK. The CDR3 DNA reads as TGTGCCAGCAGCCGCTTTGACCGAGGCACCATATATTTT. This gives the protein CASSRFDRGTIYF.

The V and J genes are TRBV18 and TRBJ1-3, with D perhaps TRBD1 (5 bases). Deletions cut 2 bases from V and 4 bases from J, with 9 bases between. Germline V gene sequence: CDR1 KGHSH, CDR2 LQKENI. The CDR3 is 14 amino acids. The CDR3 reads CASSPDSRGNTIYF. The CDR3 coding sequence is TGTGCCAGCTCACCAGACAGCCGCGGAAACACCATATATTTT.

CDR3 nucleotides: TGTGCCAGTAGTCTGGGACTAGCGGGAAGCACAGATACGCAGTATTTT. Its translation is CASSLGLAGSTDTQYF. V and J are TRBV19 and TRBJ2-3, with TRBD2 identical over 13 bases. This CDR3 has 16 amino acids. The ends lost 5 bases at V and 0 bases at J; junction bases unmatched: 2. Germline loops: CDR1 LNHDA, CDR2 SQIVND (reference sequence).

This rearrangement joins TRBV28 to TRBJ2-5; maybe TRBD2 (6 bases). V lost 0 bases to trimming and J lost 5 bases, with 10 bases between them. CDR3 size: 14 residues. The germline V gene encodes CDR1 MDHEN and CDR2 SYDVKM. As DNA, the CDR3 is TGTGCCAGCAGTTTATGGGCAGGAGGGGAGACCCAGTACTTC. Amino acid sequence: CASSLWAGGETQYF.

This chain links TRBV2 with TRBJ1-6; D call uncertain. With 1 base removed from V and 13 bases from J, the gap between germline ends came to 11 bases. The V gene's germline CDR1 is SNHLY and CDR2 FYNNEI. This CDR3 region has 13 residues. The CDR3 DNA reads as TGTGCCAGCAGTGAAGGGATCCATAAGCCCCTCCACTTT. Its translation is CASSEGIHKPLHF.

This chain uses TRBV11-1 with TRBJ1-1; 7 bases line up with TRBD1. Germline assignment: CDR1 SGHAT and CDR2 FQDESV (reference sequence). The J segment lost 3 bases and the V segment lost 5 bases, leaving 0 bases of the junction unmatched. CDR3 size: 12 residues. CDR3 nucleotides: TGTGCCAGCAGCCAGGGGGACACTGAAGCTTTCTTT. This sequence encodes CASSQGDTEAFF.

This chain links TRBV6-5 with TRBJ1-2; 10 nucleotides match TRBD1. This CDR3 contains 14 residues. The germline V gene has CDR1 MNHEY and CDR2 SVGAGI. Unmatched junction bases numbered 6, after V lost 5 bases and J lost 6 bases. This chain's CDR3 is CASSRQGARDGYTF. Written as DNA, the CDR3 is TGTGCCAGCAGTAGACAGGGGGCGAGGGATGGCTACACCTTC.

CDR3 bases: TGCGCCAGCAGCTTCTGGACGCCAAACCAAGAGACCCAGTACTTC. Residues: CASSFWTPNQETQYF. The chain has TRBV5-1 and TRBJ2-5; no clear D. The CDR3 is 15 amino acids. Germline assignment: CDR1 SGHRS and CDR2 YFSETQ. Trimming cost V 2 bases and J 0 bases, with 11 bases left between them.

The chain couples TRBV28 to TRBJ1-5; D ambiguous. V shed 6 bases and J shed 0 bases, with 15 bases lying between them. The CDR3 length is 16 residues. Germline V CDR1 and CDR2: MDHEN, SYDVKM. CDR3 sequence: CASSPADLYSNQPQHF. CDR3 sequence (DNA): TGTGCCAGCAGCCCCGCAGATTTATATAGCAATCAGCCCCAGCATTTT. Variable domain in full (rest from reference TRBV28 and TRBJ1-5): DVKVTQSSRYLVKRTGEKVFLECVQDMDHENMFWYRQDPGLGLRLIYFSYDVKMKEKGDIPEGYSVSREKKERFSLILESASTNQTSMYLCASSPADLYSNQPQHFGDGTRLSIL.

This chain joins TRBV6-6 and TRBJ2-5, with D perhaps assigned TRBD1 or TRBD2 (6 bases each). From germline, CDR1 is MNHNY and CDR2 SVGAGI (reference sequence). This CDR3 contains 13 residues. V dropped 5 bases and J dropped 5 bases, with 12 bases sitting between them. The chain's CDR3 is CASSARGEETQYF. Here the CDR3 DNA reads TGTGCCAGCAGTGCAAGGGGGGAGGAGACCCAGTACTTC.

This sequence joins TRBV13 and TRBJ1-2, with D possibly matching TRBD1 (5 bases). Germline CDR1 is PRHDT and CDR2 is FYEKMQ (reference sequence). The CDR3 contains 14 residues. V lost 4 bases, J lost 7 bases, and 16 bases lay in between. The CDR3 coding sequence is TGTGCCAGCAGCTACGTGGGGGGTAGAAGTGGCTACACCTTC. Protein sequence: CASSYVGGRSGYTF. Full variable domain (missing parts from reference TRBV13 and TRBJ1-2): AAGVIQSPRHLIKEKRETATLKCYPIPRHDTVYWYQQGPGQDPQFLISFYEKMQSDKGSIPDRFSAQQFSDYHSELNMSSLELGDSALYFCASSYVGGRSGYTFGSGTRLTVV.

The genes are TRBV10-1 and TRBJ2-1, with 7 bases aligning to TRBD1. Germline-derived CDR1 and CDR2 are WNHNN and SYGVQD (reference sequence). After removal of 5 bases from V and 4 bases from J, the junction contained 2 bases not matched to a gene. CDR3 length: 13 residues. The CDR3 DNA reads TGCGCCAGCAGTCCGACAGGGTACAATGAGCAGTTCTTC. This encodes CASSPTGYNEQFF.

The genes are TRBV4-1 and TRBJ2-7, with TRBD2 identical over 11 bases. This CDR3 is 15 amino acids long. The V segment lost 6 bases and the J segment 0 bases; nucleotides outside the gene matches: 4. Germline V gene data show CDR1 as MGHRA and CDR2 as YSYEKL. The CDR3 sequence is CASRLGTSGSYEQYF. The CDR3 bases are TGCGCCAGCAGGCTAGGGACTAGCGGCTCCTACGAGCAGTACTTC.

Here the CDR3 reads CASSPGKGDSSYEQYF. For the CDR3, the DNA is TGTGCCAGCAGCCCCGGGAAGGGCGACAGCTCCTACGAGCAGTACTTC. This chain joins TRBV7-9 and TRBJ2-7; D tentatively reads TRBD1 or TRBD2 (5 bases each). Trimming shortened V by 5 bases and J by 0 bases, and 17 bases separated the two germline ends. The CDR3 loop spans 16 amino acids. Germline CDR1 and CDR2: SEHNR and FQNEAQ (reference sequence).

V is TRBV4-1 and J is TRBJ2-1; a possible D gene is TRBD2 (7 bases). Germline loops: CDR1 MGHRA, CDR2 YSYEKL. The ends were cut back, 7 bases at V and 6 bases at J, with 16 bases in the middle. The CDR3 is made up of 14 amino acids. CDR3 nucleotide sequence: TGCGCCAGCACCCGGGGGGCCCCTAGCAATGAGCAGTTCTTC. Its translation: CASTRGAPSNEQFF.

The chain couples TRBV28 to TRBJ1-3; TRBD1 might be the D (5 bases). This CDR3 spans 14 amino acids. Germline lookup yields CDR1 MDHEN and CDR2 SYDVKM. Trimming stripped 2 bases from V and 6 bases from J, with 11 bases between. CDR3 in amino acids: CASSLGGILNTIYF. The CDR3 coding sequence is TGTGCCAGCAGTTTAGGGGGGATTCTAAACACCATATATTTT.

The chain has TRBV11-2 and TRBJ1-4; D is possibly TRBD1 (5 bases). From germline, CDR1 is SGHAT and CDR2 FQNNGV. V gave up 3 bases and J gave up 1 base, with 6 bases separating them. The CDR3 runs to 14 residues. The CDR3 DNA follows: TGTGCCAGCAGCTTTCAGGGAACTAATGAAAAACTGTTTTTT. It encodes CASSFQGTNEKLFF.